A single sample gave rise to the 11 T cell receptor beta chains below, sequenced in a study of CD8+CD57+ T cells in acquired aplastic anemia (dated by TCRdb to 2016 to 2018). Patients chosen for sequencing had shown expansion of CD8+CD57+ cells by flow cytometry. Reads for this sample came from an Illumina HiSeq 2000. Genomic DNA was used as template for profiling of TCR beta VDJ combinations and CDR3 sequences. In-frame beta chains were kept once TCRdb had trimmed the public reads at Q25 with fastp and called clones with MiXCR. Each entry merges the rows of one CDR3 protein and shows their most common DNA and genes. The sample table holds 260,000 or so distinct CDR3 sequences, of which 40% to 50% were seen once. The ten largest clonotypes hold 7.8% of the sample. The material sequenced was sorted CD4+, CD8+, or CD8+CD57+ T cells (not recorded which) from PBMCs. Receptors were obtained from a human donor with aplastic anemia.

In its sample, this clonotype was seen many times. This chain uses TRBV15 with TRBJ1-6; no clear D gene. Germline V gene sequence: CDR1 LNHNV, CDR2 YYDKDF (reference sequence). The CDR3 is made up of 13 amino acids. Trimming stripped 4 bases from V and 13 bases from J, with 14 bases between. Here the CDR3 reads CATSIERSRPLHF. The CDR3 DNA sequence: TGTGCCACCAGCATCGAGCGAAGTCGGCCCCTCCACTTT.

This chain joins TRBV2 and TRBJ2-3; D is unclear. Germline assignment: CDR1 SNHLY and CDR2 FYNNEI. Trimming cost V 7 bases and J 6 bases, with 8 bases left between them. The CDR3 loop spans 11 amino acids. The CDR3 DNA reads TGTGCCAGCACCAGAAGCGATACGCAGTATTTT. Its protein is CASTRSDTQYF. Full variable domain (remainder filled in from reference TRBV2 and TRBJ2-3): EPEVTQTPSHQVTQMGQEVILRCVPISNHLYFYWYRQILGQKVEFLVSFYNNEISEKSEIFDDQFSVERPDGSNFTLKIRSTKLEDSAMYFCASTRSDTQYFGPGTRLTVL.

This clonotype has at least ten counts. The rearrangement joins TRBV6-6 to TRBJ2-1; D call uncertain. Trimming took off 11 bases at V and 7 bases at J, with 12 bases between the two ends. This CDR3 comprises 11 residues. Germline V gene data show CDR1 as MNHNY and CDR2 as SVGAGI (reference sequence). The CDR3: CAARRENEQFF. For the CDR3, the DNA is TGTGCCGCCCGAAGAGAGAATGAGCAGTTCTTC.

The chain carries TRBV12-5 and TRBJ2-3, with 7 positions matching TRBD2. The CDR3 extends over 12 amino acids. Germline CDR1 is LGHNT and CDR2 is FRNRAP. CDR3 sequence (DNA): TGTGCCACTAGCGCCTACACAGATACGCAGTATTTT. Its translation is CATSAYTDTQYF.

This clonotype occurred a few times. The V gene is TRBV9, the J gene TRBJ2-7, with 7 nucleotides matching TRBD2. In germline, CDR1 is SGDLS, CDR2 YYNGEE. The ends lost 5 bases at V and 4 bases at J; junction bases unmatched: 9. The CDR3 has 14 amino acids. CDR3 DNA: TGTGCCAGCAGAATCGGGGGTAGCGGGTACGAGCAGTACGTC. The encoded protein is CASRIGGSGYEQYV.

As to this clonotype: This may arise from a read error, as a much more abundant clone is one base away. The J gene is TRBJ2-3, the V gene TRBV25-1; a possible D gene is TRBD2 (5 bases). The V gene lost 5 bases and the J gene lost 1 base, with 7 bases spanning the gap. Per the germline V gene, CDR1 is MGHDK and CDR2 is SYGVNS. The CDR3 has 13 amino acids. The CDR3 DNA reads TGTGCCAGCAGTCCCGGGGGCACAGATACGCAGTATTTT. It yields the protein CASSPGGTDTQYF.

Comments on this clonotype: The junction differs from germline at one of its ends, possibly a read error. The rearrangement uses TRBV7-7 and TRBJ1-1; tentatively, D is TRBD1 (5 bases). From germline, CDR1 is SSHAT and CDR2 FNYEAQ (reference sequence). The CDR3 has 15 residues. The CDR3 spells CASSLIKGHNTEAFF. CDR3 DNA: TGTGCTAGCAGCTTAATTAAGGGGCACAACACTGAAGCTTTCTTT. Supplemented by reference TRBV7-7 and TRBJ1-1, the full variable domain reads GAGVSQSPRYKVTKRGQDVTLRCDPISSHATLYWYQQALGQGPEFLTYFNYEAQPDKSGLPSDRFSAERPEGSISTLTIQRTEQRDSAMYRCASSLIKGHNTEAFFGQGTRLTVV.

At least ten counts were recorded for this clonotype. The chain links TRBV5-1 to TRBJ1-2; D remains ambiguous. The length of the CDR3 is 19 residues. The V end was cut by 4 bases, the J end by 0 bases, with 25 bases between. Germline lookup yields CDR1 SGHRS and CDR2 YFSETQ. The DNA of the CDR3 is TGCGCCAGCAGCCAGAGAGTGGCTATATTCTTATGTGCTAACTATGGCTACACCTTC. It specifies CASSQRVAIFLCANYGYTF.

At least ten counts were recorded for this clonotype. The J gene is TRBJ2-3, the V gene TRBV15, with 7 bases lining up with TRBD1. The CDR3 contains 16 residues. The germline V gene has CDR1 LNHNV and CDR2 YYDKDF (reference sequence). J lost 2 bases, V lost 5 bases, and 10 bases had no gene match. Written as DNA, the CDR3 is TGTGCCACCAGCCCCATTCGGGACAGCTACACAGATACGCAGTATTTT. This gives the protein CATSPIRDSYTDTQYF.

Notes on this clonotype: This may stem from a read error, because a much larger clone lies one nucleotide away. This chain uses TRBV4-1 with TRBJ1-1, with a tentative D call TRBD1 (5 bases). Germline CDR1 reads MGHRA; CDR2 reads YSYEKL. This CDR3 has 15 residues. The chain's CDR3 is CASSQVRGVGTEALF. CDR3 in DNA: TGCGCCAGCAGCCAAGTCCGGGGAGTGGGGACTGAAGCTCTCTTT.

The rearrangement uses TRBV20-1 and TRBJ2-7; TRBD1 agrees at 7 bases. CDR1 is DFQATT, CDR2 SNEGSKA, per germline (reference sequence). V lost 5 bases and J lost 3; bases outside the gene matches: 4. The CDR3 runs 12 residues. CDR3 sequence (DNA): TGCAGTGCTCCCGGACAGGACTACGAGCAGTACTTC. Its translation is CSAPGQDYEQYF.